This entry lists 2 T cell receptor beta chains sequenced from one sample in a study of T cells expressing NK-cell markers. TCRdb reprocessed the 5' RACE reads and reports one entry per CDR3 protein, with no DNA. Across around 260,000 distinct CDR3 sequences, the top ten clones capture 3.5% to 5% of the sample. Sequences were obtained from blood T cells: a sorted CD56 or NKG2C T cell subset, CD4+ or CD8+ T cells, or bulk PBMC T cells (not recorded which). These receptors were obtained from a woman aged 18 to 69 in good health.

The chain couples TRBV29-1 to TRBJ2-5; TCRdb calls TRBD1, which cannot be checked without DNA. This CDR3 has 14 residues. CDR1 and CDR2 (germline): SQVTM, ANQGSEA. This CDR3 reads CSAVPGTVQETQYF.

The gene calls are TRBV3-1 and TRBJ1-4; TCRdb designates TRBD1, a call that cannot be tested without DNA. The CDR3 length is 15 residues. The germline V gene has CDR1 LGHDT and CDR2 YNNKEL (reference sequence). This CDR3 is CASSRGQAFNEKLFF.